These 23 T cell receptor beta chains originate from one sample sequenced in a study of brain metastases from non-small cell lung cancer. Data came from immunoSEQ multiplex PCR; TCRdb stores just in-frame clones and leaves some out. Of 2,000 to 3,000 clones in the sample, about 87% were seen once. Sequenced sample: primary lung tumor tissue. The receptors here all came from a donor aged 40 or older with non-small cell lung cancer.

In this sample, this clone turned up once. Other DNA sequences within the sample encode an identical CDR3. V usage is TRBV15 and J usage is TRBJ1-6; D is unclear. The CDR3 runs to 14 residues. V was trimmed by 0 bases and J by 7 bases, leaving 7 bases between them. CDR1 LNHNV and CDR2 YYDKDF come from the germline V gene (reference sequence). The CDR3 DNA follows: TGTGCCACCAGCAGAGAAGGAGAAAATTCACCCCTCCACTTT. Its protein is CATSREGENSPLHF.

Comments on this clone: At one end the junction does not follow the germline gene, possibly because of a read error. The rearrangement uses TRBV6-5 and TRBJ1-2; 11 bases are a match to TRBD1. This CDR3 comprises 13 residues. CDR1 MNHEY and CDR2 SVGAGI come from the germline V gene. The CDR3, as DNA: TGTACCAGCAGAAGGACAGGGGGCCGGGGCTACACCTTC. The encoded protein is CTSRRTGGRGYTF.

The chain couples TRBV6-5 to TRBJ2-1; TRBD2 is a possible D gene (6 bases). This CDR3 spans 15 amino acids. The V end was cut by 0 bases, the J end by 0 bases, with 6 bases between. Germline V CDR1 and CDR2: MNHEY, SVGAGI. The CDR3: CASSYSSGSYNEQFF. Written as DNA, the CDR3 is TGTGCCAGCAGTTACTCTAGCGGCTCCTACAATGAGCAGTTCTTC.

This chain's CDR3 is CASSTGTGGYGYTF. CDR3 DNA: TGCGCCAGCAGCACCGGGACAGGGGGCTATGGCTACACCTTC. The chain has TRBV5-1 and TRBJ1-2; the match to TRBD1 covers 11 bases. V was clipped by 4 bases and J by 4 bases; unmatched bases: 3. Germline CDR1 and CDR2: SGHRS and YFSETQ. The CDR3 spans 14 residues. Looking up the rest from reference TRBV5-1 and TRBJ1-2 gives the full variable domain: KAGVTQTPRYLIKTRGQQVTLSCSPISGHRSVSWYQQTPGQGLQFLFEYFSETQRNKGNFPGRFSGRQFSNSRSEMNVSTLELGDSALYLCASSTGTGGYGYTFGSGTRLTVV.

This clone showed up just a few times. The chain joins TRBV27 to TRBJ1-1; D not certain. The V gene lost 0 bases and the J gene lost 3 bases, with 17 bases spanning the gap. Germline V gives CDR1 MNHEY, CDR2 SMNVEV (reference sequence). This CDR3 spans 17 amino acids. The CDR3 here is CASSLSTVLTPDTEAFF. CDR3 in DNA: TGTGCCAGCAGTTTATCCACAGTGTTAACCCCGGACACTGAAGCTTTCTTT.

The chain couples TRBV7-2 to TRBJ2-2, with D unresolved. TRBJ1-3 explains the end of the DNA better; the J call may be wrong. The CDR3 totals 16 residues. Germline values: CDR1 SGHTA, CDR2 FQGNSA. CDR3 nucleotide sequence: TGTGCCAGCAGCTTAGAAAACCCCCGCTCTGGAAACACCATATATTTT. It specifies CASSLENPRSGNTIYF.

The CDR3 nucleotides read TGTGCCAGCAGCTTAATCCAGGGTTGGGGCAATGAGCAGTTCTTC. Translating gives CASSLIQGWGNEQFF. This chain connects TRBV7-2 to TRBJ2-1; maybe TRBD1 (5 bases). The CDR3 consists of 15 residues. V was cut by 2 bases and J by 6 bases, with 14 bases left in between. Germline CDR1 is SGHTA and CDR2 is FQGNSA.

The V and J genes are TRBV4-2 and TRBJ2-2; tentatively, D is TRBD2 (6 bases). Germline loops: CDR1 LGHNA, CDR2 YNFKEQ. The CDR3 has 16 residues. V lost 8 bases, J lost 1 base, and 17 bases lay in between. The CDR3, as DNA: TGTGCCAGCGGCTTTACTGGGGGGATGAACACCGGGGAGCTGTTTTTT. Protein: CASGFTGGMNTGELFF.

V usage is TRBV5-6 and J usage is TRBJ1-2; D is unresolved. With 0 bases removed from V and 8 bases from J, the gap between germline ends came to 5 bases. The length of the CDR3 is 11 residues. CDR1 SGHDT and CDR2 YYEEEE come from the germline V gene. CDR3 sequence reads: CASSLGEGYTF. As DNA, the CDR3 is TGTGCCAGCAGCTTGGGCGAGGGCTACACCTTC.

V and J are TRBV5-4 and TRBJ2-2; D is possibly TRBD1 (6 bases). This CDR3 has 15 amino acids. V shed 0 bases and J shed 3 bases, with 9 bases lying between them. Looked up from germline, CDR1 is SGHNT and CDR2 is YYREEE (reference sequence). Written as DNA, the CDR3 is TGTGCCAGCAGCTTGGGGGGGCTGGACACCGGGGAGCTGTTTTTT. Amino acids: CASSLGGLDTGELFF.

This chain uses TRBV11-3 with TRBJ2-5; TRBD2 might be the D (5 bases). V was cut by 3 bases and J by 5 bases, with 10 bases left in between. The length of the CDR3 is 13 residues. The V gene's germline CDR1 is SGHNT and CDR2 YENEEA. CDR3 region: CASSFDREETQYF. The CDR3 nucleotides read TGTGCCAGCAGCTTCGATAGGGAGGAGACCCAGTACTTC.

The genes are TRBV28 and TRBJ2-7; the match to TRBD2 covers 7 bases. V shed 2 bases and J 5 bases; nucleotides not matched to a gene: 6. In germline, CDR1 is MDHEN, CDR2 SYDVKM. This CDR3 spans 14 amino acids. In DNA form, the CDR3 reads TGTGCCAGCAGTTTAAGCGGCGGGAGTAACGAGCAGTACTTC. Protein: CASSLSGGSNEQYF.

This clone was seen a single time. This chain uses TRBV7-2 with TRBJ2-2; TRBD2 matches at 8 bases. Trimming at V came to 5 bases and at J to 4 bases, leaving 9 bases not matched to a gene. This CDR3 spans 16 amino acids. Per germline, CDR1 SGHTA and CDR2 FQGNSA. This chain's CDR3 is CASSTPTGGLTGELFF. The CDR3 DNA reads as TGTGCCAGCAGCACCCCGACGGGGGGGCTCACCGGGGAGCTGTTTTTT.

Of note for this clone: Different DNA sequences within this sample yield the same CDR3. In nucleotides, the CDR3 is TGTGCCAGCGAAGCTTCAACAGGGGAGGTTCCCTATGGCTACACCTTC. The encoded protein is CASEASTGEVPYGYTF. V gene TRBV9 combines with J gene TRBJ1-2; TRBD1 matches 7 bases. CDR1 and CDR2 (germline): SGDLS, YYNGEE. The CDR3 is 16 residues long. V was clipped by 7 bases and J by 4 bases; unmatched bases: 16.

In the case of this clone: Its ends do not fully match the called genes, so a read error is possible. The sample contains more than one DNA sequence encoding this CDR3. Here the CDR3 reads CAGGRGYYTEAFF. In DNA form, the CDR3 reads TGTGCCGGGGGACGCGGCTATTACACCGAAGCTTTTTTT. The gene calls are TRBV7-9 and TRBJ1-1, with a possible D match to TRBD1 (5 bases). Germline V gene sequence: CDR1 SEHNR, CDR2 FQNEAQ (reference sequence). This CDR3 has 13 amino acids.

This clone was detected only once. The CDR3 region is CASSQDFRETQYF. CDR3 DNA sequence: TGCGCCAGCAGCCAAGACTTTAGGGAGACCCAGTACTTC. V and J are TRBV4-3 and TRBJ2-5; D ambiguous. The CDR3 loop spans 13 amino acids. With 0 bases removed from V and 5 bases from J, the gap between germline ends came to 7 bases. CDR1 is LGHNA and CDR2 is YSLEER in the germline V gene.

About this clone: A junction boundary mismatches the germline segment, possibly from a read error. The chain carries TRBV9 and TRBJ2-3, with 9 bases fitting TRBD2. From germline, CDR1 is SGDLS and CDR2 YYNGEE. This CDR3 has 15 residues. Written as DNA, the CDR3 is TGTGCTAGCAGCGTACGCGGGGGGGGCACAGATACGCAGTATTTT. It translates to CASSVRGGGTDTQYF. Drawing the rest from reference TRBV9 and TRBJ2-3, the complete variable domain is DSGVTQTPKHLITATGQRVTLRCSPRSGDLSVYWYQQSLDQGLQFLIQYYNGEERAKGNILERFSAQQFPDLHSELNLSSLELGDSALYFCASSVRGGGTDTQYFGPGTRLTVL.

On this clone itself: At one end, the junction sequence differs from germline, possibly due to a read error. CDR3 in DNA: TGTGCCAGCAGCCTAGCACCCAAGCGCACAGATACGCAGTATTTT. It translates to CASSLAPKRTDTQYF. This chain connects TRBV7-6 to TRBJ2-3, with D possibly TRBD2 on 5 matching bases. CDR1 is SGHVS, CDR2 FNYEAQ, per germline. This CDR3 region has 15 residues.

V usage is TRBV7-2 and J usage is TRBJ2-1; no clear D gene. The germline V gene has CDR1 SGHTA and CDR2 FQGNSA. This CDR3 spans 12 amino acids. Trimming pared 4 bases from V and 12 bases from J, leaving 13 bases between. The CDR3 is CASSSTSRGQFF. In DNA, the CDR3 is TGTGCCAGCAGCTCGACCAGCCGTGGGCAGTTCTTC.

The chain has TRBV20-1 and TRBJ1-1, with D hard to call. From germline, CDR1 is DFQATT and CDR2 SNEGSKA (reference sequence). Trimming took 3 bases from V and 5 from J, leaving 13 bases between them. The CDR3 totals 13 residues. The CDR3 loop reads CSASSVKETEAFF. CDR3 in DNA: TGCAGTGCTAGTTCGGTTAAGGAAACTGAAGCTTTCTTT.

V and J are TRBV24-1 and TRBJ2-5, with D hard to call. CDR3 length: 15 amino acids. The germline V and J ends were trimmed by 4 bases and 1 base, with 12 bases remaining between them. The germline CDR1 and CDR2 sequences are KGHDR and SFDVKD. CDR3 in DNA: TGTGCCACCAGTGACCCTACAGAGCCCCAAGAGACCCAGTACTTC. Translated, it gives CATSDPTEPQETQYF.

In DNA form, the CDR3 reads TGTGCCAGCAGTGAAGGTTGGGCGACTGAAGCTTTCTTT. Its protein product is CASSEGWATEAFF. The V and J genes are TRBV25-1 and TRBJ1-1; D is unresolved. V was cut by 2 bases and J by 5 bases, with 9 bases left in between. From germline, CDR1 is MGHDK and CDR2 SYGVNS. The length of the CDR3 is 13 residues.

The rearrangement joins TRBV24-1 to TRBJ2-3; 15 bases match TRBD2. Trimming removed 0 bases from V and 7 bases from J; junction bases left unmatched: 7. Germline assignment: CDR1 KGHDR and CDR2 SFDVKD. This CDR3 region has 18 residues. DNA for the CDR3: TGTGCCACCAGTGATTTGACCGGGACTAGCGGGAGGCGGTATACGCAGTATTTT. Translated, it gives CATSDLTGTSGRRYTQYF.